The text below deals with one TCR beta chain. These data come from a study of siplizumab effects on memory and regulatory T cells. The repertoire was sequenced with immunoSEQ multiplex PCR; TCRdb's copy has only in-frame clones and lacks some. The table lists roughly 25,000 clones, roughly 82% of them singletons. Between the trimmed V and J ends, which lost 4 bases and 0 bases, there was a span of 9 bases. The CDR3 contains 15 residues. Per germline, CDR1 SEHNR and CDR2 FQNEAQ (reference sequence). The chain employs TRBV7-9 and TRBJ1-4; no clear D gene. The receptor's source is a human donor in good health. The sequenced material came from memory CD4+ T cells sorted from blood. CDR3 DNA: TGTGCCAGCAGCTCCCAGGCAGCAACTAATGAAAAACTGTTTTTT. Protein product: CASSSQAATNEKLFF.